This is a list of T cell receptor beta chains from one sample in a study of beta chain features in type 1 diabetes. The data were produced by immunoSEQ multiplex PCR, yet TCRdb's version contains in-frame clones alone and is incomplete. The sample has hundreds of thousands of clones; around 15% are singletons. Sequenced material: naive CD4+ T cells from blood. These receptors were obtained from a man aged 18 to 30 with type 1 diabetes. CDR3s include the opening cysteine and the closing phenylalanine or tryptophan. Fields, in order: J gene, clone size, D gene, V gene, CDR3 protein, CDR3 DNA. The D gene is left open where the match is weak. Clone sizes are given selectively: once, few, many, or a class where the clone is expanded.

>TRBJ2-3|.|.|TRBV5-1
CASSLEADTQYF
TGCGCCAGCAGCCTAGAAGCAGATACGCAGTATTTT
>TRBJ1-1|few|.|TRBV9
CASSKQHLNTEAFF
TGTGCCAGCTCTAAGCAGCACCTGAACACTGAAGCTTTCTTT
>TRBJ2-5|.|.|TRBV20-1
CSASGLDTQYF
TGCAGTGCTAGTGGGCTCGACACCCAGTACTTC
>TRBJ1-6|.|.|TRBV27
CASRTHHNSPLHF
TGTGCCAGCAGAACACATCATAATTCACCCCTCCACTTT
>TRBJ2-5|few|TRBD1|TRBV5-1
CASSGVTGEETQYF
TGCGCCAGCAGCGGGGTAACAGGGGAAGAGACCCAGTACTTC
>TRBJ2-5|.|.|TRBV10-3
CAISEWRGQSSKTQYF
TGTGCCATCAGTGAGTGGAGGGGACAGTCTTCGAAGACCCAGTACTTC
>TRBJ1-1|.|TRBD1|TRBV6-4
CASSRQGNTEAFF
TGTGCCAGCAGCCGACAGGGAAACACTGAAGCTTTCTTT
>TRBJ2-3|.|.|TRBV2
CASSEGSYTDTQYF
TGTGCCAGCAGTGAGGGCAGTTACACAGATACGCAGTATTTT
>TRBJ2-1|.|.|TRBV10-3
CAISAGTRNEQFF
TGTGCCATCAGTGCGGGGACTCGCAATGAGCAGTTCTTC
>TRBJ2-4|few|.|TRBV7-2
CASSSGSGGPGNIQYF
TGTGCCAGCAGTTCAGGTTCGGGGGGCCCTGGAAACATTCAGTACTTC
>TRBJ2-5|.|.|TRBV19
CASSIDPGRETQYF
TGTGCCAGTAGTATAGATCCGGGGCGGGAGACCCAGTACTTC
>TRBJ1-2|.|.|TRBV5-1
CASSHDSKYGYTF
TGCGCCAGCAGTCACGATTCGAAATATGGCTACACCTTC
>TRBJ2-5|few|TRBD2|TRBV4-1
CASSQVLAGAETQYF
TGCGCCAGCAGCCAGGTACTAGCGGGAGCAGAGACCCAGTACTTC
>TRBJ2-5|few|.|TRBV30
CAWSIVIETQYF
TGTGCCTGGAGTATAGTCATTGAGACCCAGTACTTC
>TRBJ2-1|few|.|TRBV5-1
CASSGSTGSSYNEQFF
TGCGCCAGCAGCGGCTCGACTGGGAGCTCCTACAATGAGCAGTTCTTC
>TRBJ1-1|.|.|TRBV6-5
CASIPAGLNTEAFF
TGTGCCAGCATCCCCGCAGGGTTGAACACTGAAGCTTTCTTT
>TRBJ2-3|few|TRBD2|TRBV7-2
CASSSVWDRASGGTDTQYF
TGTGCCAGCAGCTCCGTCTGGGACCGCGCTAGCGGGGGCACAGATACGCAGTATTTT
>TRBJ1-5|.|.|TRBV29-1
CSVEDHGQPQHF
TGCAGCGTTGAAGATCATGGGCAGCCCCAGCATTTT
>TRBJ2-7|.|.|TRBV4-3
CASSQGTAGNYEQYF
TGCGCCAGCAGCCAAGGGACCGCTGGAAACTACGAGCAGTACTTC
>TRBJ2-7|.|.|TRBV5-1
CASSPERVSSYEQYF
TGCGCCAGCAGCCCCGAGAGGGTGAGTTCCTACGAGCAGTACTTC
>TRBJ2-7|few|.|TRBV30
CAWSVKGSYEQYF
TGTGCCTGGAGTGTAAAAGGGAGTTACGAGCAGTACTTC
>TRBJ2-3|.|.|TRBV10-1
CASSETGLAADTQYF
TGCGCCAGCAGTGAGACCGGACTGGCAGCGGATACGCAGTATTTT
>TRBJ2-7|.|.|TRBV5-1
CASSSEGSYEQYF
TGCGCCAGCAGCTCGGAGGGGTCCTACGAGCAGTACTTC
>TRBJ1-2|.|.|TRBV7-9
CASSLASGSYGYTF
TGTGCCAGCAGCTTAGCGTCAGGGAGCTATGGCTACACCTTC
>TRBJ1-1|few|.|TRBV2
CASSGREAGSTEAFF
TGTGCCAGCAGTGGACGGGAGGCTGGGAGCACTGAAGCTTTCTTT
>TRBJ2-1|.|TRBD2|TRBV5-1
CASSLWTSSYNEQFF
TGCGCCAGCAGCTTGTGGACTAGCTCCTACAATGAGCAGTTCTTC
>TRBJ1-5|few|.|TRBV30
CAWSEGLRGQPQHF
TGTGCCTGGAGTGAAGGGCTCCGGGGTCAGCCCCAGCATTTT
>TRBJ2-7|few|.|TRBV7-2
CASSAAGNRAEQYF
TGTGCCAGCAGCGCCGCCGGAAACAGGGCCGAGCAGTACTTC
>TRBJ2-6|.|.|TRBV5-4
CASSSGTGASGANVLTF
TGTGCCAGCAGCTCAGGCACAGGAGCCTCTGGGGCCAACGTCCTGACTTTC
>TRBJ2-7|few|.|TRBV30
CAWSTGYEQYF
TGTGCCTGGAGTACCGGCTACGAGCAGTACTTC
>TRBJ1-5|.|.|TRBV11-2
CASSLGQSNQPQHF
TGTGCCAGCAGCTTAGGGCAAAGCAATCAGCCCCAGCATTTT
>TRBJ1-6|few|.|TRBV5-5
CASSWDGGNSPLHF
TGTGCCAGCAGCTGGGACGGTGGTAATTCACCCCTCCACTTT
>TRBJ2-3|.|TRBD1|TRBV28
CASSLAGGDTQYF
TGTGCCAGCAGTTTGGCAGGGGGTGATACGCAGTATTTT
>TRBJ1-1|few|.|TRBV9
CASSVGRLAEAFF
TGTGCCAGCAGCGTAGGAAGGTTAGCTGAAGCTTTCTTT
>TRBJ2-7|few|.|TRBV11-2
CASSLADRSSYEQYF
TGTGCCAGCAGCTTAGCGGACAGAAGCTCCTACGAGCAGTACTTC
>TRBJ2-5|.|.|TRBV6-6
CASSYFSGRAETQYF
TGTGCCAGCAGTTACTTCTCCGGGAGAGCAGAGACCCAGTACTTC
>TRBJ2-3|.|TRBD2|TRBV4-2
CASSQQGTGLASTDTQYF
TGTGCCAGCAGCCAGCAAGGGACGGGACTAGCTAGCACAGATACGCAGTATTTT
>TRBJ1-1|few|.|TRBV18
CASSPSSVSTEAFF
TGTGCCAGCTCACCCTCCTCGGTCAGCACTGAAGCTTTCTTT
>TRBJ1-2|.|TRBD1|TRBV5-1
CASSRGTGSGGYTF
TGCGCCAGCAGCCGTGGGACAGGGTCTGGTGGCTACACCTTC
>TRBJ2-3|few|.|TRBV5-6
CASSPQDRTDTQYF
TGTGCCAGCAGCCCGCAGGATCGCACAGATACGCAGTATTTT
>TRBJ1-5|few|.|TRBV7-2
CASSLGDKQQPQHF
TGTGCCAGCAGCTTAGGGGACAAGCAACAGCCCCAGCATTTT
>TRBJ2-3|few|.|TRBV30
CAWSVRTTGFTDTQYF
TGTGCCTGGAGTGTACGGACCACAGGCTTCACAGATACGCAGTATTTT
>TRBJ1-1|.|.|TRBV18
CASSLDTLEAFF
TGTGCCAGCTCACTCGACACCCTTGAAGCTTTCTTT
>TRBJ2-3|.|.|TRBV18
CASSPSGTDTQYF
TGTGCCAGCTCACCTTCAGGCACAGATACGCAGTATTTT
>TRBJ2-2|few|TRBD1|TRBV30
CAWSRDRAGAGELFF
TGTGCCTGGAGCCGGGACAGGGCTGGTGCCGGGGAGCTGTTTTTT
>TRBJ2-5|few|.|TRBV28
CASSFPPQETQYF
TGTGCCAGCAGTTTTCCTCCACAAGAGACCCAGTACTTC
>TRBJ2-1|few|TRBD2|TRBV30
CAWSYGASGLNEQFF
TGTGCCTGGAGCTATGGGGCTAGCGGGCTCAATGAGCAGTTCTTC
>TRBJ2-1|.|.|TRBV19
CASSHSGDPGWEQFF
TGTGCCAGTTCCCATTCCGGCGACCCGGGATGGGAGCAGTTCTTC
>TRBJ2-3|few|.|TRBV18
CASSPGRSTDTQYF
TGTGCCAGCTCACCAGGGAGGAGCACAGATACGCAGTATTTT
>TRBJ1-2|.|.|TRBV28
CASSHGYGYTF
TGTGCCAGCAGTCACGGGTATGGCTACACCTTC
>TRBJ2-3|.|.|TRBV6-5
CASSSRVGTDTQYF
TGTGCCAGCAGTTCCAGGGTAGGCACAGATACGCAGTATTTT
>TRBJ2-7|few|.|TRBV5-1
CASSFGQTYEQYF
TGCGCCAGCAGCTTTGGACAGACCTACGAGCAGTACTTC
>TRBJ1-6|.|.|TRBV28
CASSLSGIGSPLHF
TGTGCCAGCAGTTTATCCGGAATAGGCTCACCCCTCCACTTT
>TRBJ2-3|.|.|TRBV11-2
CASSLVGEDTQYF
TGTGCCAGCAGCTTAGTAGGGGAAGATACGCAGTATTTT
>TRBJ2-3|.|.|TRBV10-3
CAISEGGLTDTQYF
TGTGCCATCAGTGAGGGCGGCCTCACAGATACGCAGTATTTT